This TCR beta chain was identified in a study of cytomegalovirus exposure and HLA in healthy donors (dated by TCRdb to about 2017). About the full investigation: An earlier analysis of roughly 610 of the donors reported 276 Gb of sequence data and 100 million to 120 million unique TCR beta sequences obtained from about 200 million T cells. To study patterns of TCR occurrence, a later analysis re-analyzed previously published TCR beta repertoires from 700 or so donors and added high-resolution HLA genotyping. The study aimed to test whether signatures of past pathogen exposure could be identified by cataloging public T cell receptors. A later genetic analysis took genome-wide SNP genotypes for about 65% of the 666 donors and used that subset as a discovery cohort. Of the 398 genotyped donors, 80% to 90% were placed in the genetic ancestry cluster associated with self-reported Caucasian donors. The later analysis used no new phenotypic data to find candidate immune exposures, relying instead on TCR beta sequences and their occurrence across donors. High-throughput TCR immunosequencing, statistical association of individual TCRs with disease status, and machine learning were combined to predict cytomegalovirus infection status. HLA typing included class I and class II loci at four-digit resolution. Several DR-DQ haplotypes were treated as single units for association and clustering because of strong linkage in the cohort. The number of donors typed differed by locus, with roughly 620-630 for A, B, C, DRB1 and DQB1, around 500 for DQA1, approximately 580 for DPA1, and about 450 for DPB1. Donor age, sex, ethnicity and CMV serostatus were collected together with the repertoire data. Along with the approximately 700-subject first cohort, a separate validation cohort of 120 different subjects was used. Among about 360 genotyped donors of the cohort, an average of around 240,000 unique TCR beta nucleotide sequences were sequenced per donor, roughly a sixth of them non-productive. Using immunosequencing, the study profiled T cell repertoires from about 620 subjects and related those repertoires to cytomegalovirus serostatus. In an earlier analysis of 500 to 650 of the donors, high-throughput TCR beta sequencing was used to judge whether each TCR beta V gene segment behaved as functional or pseudogenic. Roughly 310 gigabases of sequencing data and 78 million or so unique TCR sequences were included in an early release covering about 620 HLA-typed donors. Every discovery cohort repertoire had been produced on one sequencing platform. Beyond this particular receptor, the publication reports: The authors suggested that the approach could potentially be extended to other disease states and immunological phenotypes. A later genetic analysis reported fewer N-insertions in productive TCRs among donors in an Asian-associated ancestry cluster than the roughly 670-donor mean. In a later analysis, HLA-associated TCR beta chains showed more clonal expansion and lower generation probabilities than non-associated chains that were equally common. Because counts were too low, seventeen rarely observed V segments, including chromosome 9 orphons, were left out of the earlier analysis of over 550 of the donors. In vitro tests confirmed that a few of the cytomegalovirus-associated TCR beta chains recognize cytomegalovirus antigens. Because HLA typing was missing for some donors at each locus, association tests included only the typed subset. The presence/absence analyses assumed that sequencing depth was roughly uniform across donors, and that assumption may not be true. According to a later analysis, parvovirus B19, influenza, CMV and Epstein-Barr virus appeared linked to several top co-occurrence clusters. A further reported finding was that TCR beta sequences accurately predicted the HLA-A and HLA-B alleles for most subjects in the first cohort. Linkage disequilibrium might explain the correlated functional status among segregating V segments, but an unknown experimental factor could not be ruled out. In both the original and validation cohorts, the classifier was reported to diagnose cytomegalovirus status with high specificity and sensitivity. In a later analysis, TCR association rates were found to vary across HLA loci, with the most associated TCRs seen for DRB1 alleles and the fewest for HLA-C alleles. The sequencing pipeline was judged likely to have produced a cluster of highly shared sequence variants as a technical artifact. The only immune exposure information available for the cohort was CMV serostatus. Broadly in line with IMGT annotations, most TCR beta V segments showed up in productive rearrangements about 87% or about 30% of the time in an earlier analysis of approximately 640 of the donors. In this cohort, only TCR beta chains were sequenced, and detectable features were limited by the absence of alpha or paired-chain data. Specific HLA alleles were associated with 15,000 to 20,000 TCR beta sequences at a false discovery rate of 0.05 in a later analysis. In the study, around 150 TCR beta chains were listed as associated with cytomegalovirus. The 87-base-pair reads could not distinguish some IMGT-functional V segments, including TRBV6-2 and TRBV6-3, so those segments were excluded. A later analysis found that most CMV-associated TCR beta chains appeared HLA-restricted, with HLA associations seemingly driven largely by CMV exposure. When HLA alleles, especially DR and DQ, strongly co-occurred, TCR associations were difficult to assign to individual alleles. While some public TCRs were present in many individuals, most TCR sequences turned up only very rarely across donors. V-gene and J-gene trimming of TCR beta chains was associated with a missense DCLRE1C variant in a later genetic analysis, and the association was replicated in an independent cohort.

In the case of this clone: What this receptor recognizes is not known. No clone much larger than this one lies a single base away; base qualities are absent.

In total, 600 or so healthy bone marrow donors made up the cohort. All cohort members were sampled while nominally healthy, although unrecorded immune exposures were likely present. The donor was CMV seropositive and belonged to the group of around 300 seropositive cohort members. A peripheral blood sample was collected from each donor, and TCR beta sequencing was performed on peripheral blood mononuclear cells. The Qiagen DNeasy Blood Extraction Kit was used to extract genomic DNA from the blood cell samples. The library was produced with the immunoSEQ multiplex PCR assay. For the multiplex PCR, a mixture combining 60 forward primers for TCR Vbeta segments and 13 reverse primers for TCR Jbeta segments was used. A multiplex PCR assay on genomic DNA amplified the CDR3 region of rearranged TCR beta genes. On the Illumina HiSeq System, the amplified TCR beta libraries were sequenced as 87-base-pair reads. The published analysis was carried out like this. In a later analysis, tens of millions of unique TCR beta chains were counted across the approximately 640 repertoires, and roughly 11 million of these chains were shared by at least two donors. Raw reads were error-corrected and collapsed into unique sequences with a nearest-neighbor algorithm that merged closely related sequences to remove PCR and sequencing errors. V, D and J gene segments were assigned by aligning CDR3 sequences to IMGT reference sequences. For a sequence to be retained, a match of at least six nucleotides to both a V gene segment and a J gene segment was required. A rearrangement was called productive if the CDR3 had no stop codons and remained in frame with V and J, and every other rearrangement was called non-productive. Following IMGT convention, CDR3 was defined as the stretch from the second conserved V-encoded cysteine up to the conserved J-encoded phenylalanine. The earlier analysis of roughly 590 of the donors excluded any sequence lacking an unambiguous match to a single V gene segment. An earlier analysis of a few hundred of the donors classified V segments as functional when productive rearrangements were above 56.7% and as segregating when the standard deviation between donors was above 5%. A statistical classification framework was built to diagnose cytomegalovirus status from the catalog of TCR beta chain sequences. In a later analysis, V and J genes were assigned by comparing TCR nucleotide sequences against IMGT/GENE-DB human TR gene sequences. Using the TCRdist pipeline, a later analysis assigned CDR3 sequences along with most-parsimonious VDJ recombination scenarios. In a later analysis, each TCR beta chain was defined by its CDR3 amino acid sequence together with its V-gene family, and reads lacking a unique V-gene family were excluded. As a way to deal with suspected cross-contamination and a sequencing artifact, a later analysis dropped 592 nucleotide sequences that were highly shared and had low generation probability. For each public chain, a later analysis derived a clonal expansion index from normalized ranks of inferred template counts within each repertoire. Generation probabilities in a later analysis came from a VDJ recombination model fitted to out-of-frame rearrangements, and those results were checked against IGoR. In a later analysis, hypergeometric tests were used to score TCR-TCR, TCR-HLA and TCR-CMV co-occurrence, with a repertoire-size bias correction applied to TCR pairs. False discovery rates were estimated in a later analysis by permuting HLA or CMV assignments 20 times. In a later analysis, co-occurring TCRs were grouped using DBSCAN, and TCRdist sequence similarity was added for clustering within HLA-allele-positive subsets. Repertoires with fewer than 30,000 or more than 120,000 public chains were left out of co-occurrence clustering, as were a few repertoires with anomalous nucleotide sharing. The clones in this table, taken by TCRdb from immuneACCESS, are in-frame only. Not every clone is retained; where verified, under half of the shortfall comes from an unresolved V gene, and the cause of the rest is unknown. Clone size and V and J calls were adopted from that table, with D and trimming inferred from the DNA. The sample records roughly 110,000 clones, 77% of which are singletons. The ten biggest clones cover 11% of the sample.

For CDR1 and CDR2, the germline V gene lists SGHVS and FQNEAQ. The CDR3 spans 19 residues, from the cysteine through the phenylalanine. The sequence is cut down to CDR3 DNA, 57 bases in frame from base 1. The V end gives up 1 base and the J end 9 bases, leaving 18 bases in the junction not matched to a gene. The source material was PBMCs. This chain is built from TRBV7-8 and TRBJ2-1, with TRBD2 matching 10 junction bases. The clonotype comes from a man aged 35 to 55 in good health and CMV-seropositive. The CDR3 reads as follows: CASSLGRVIAGGVLVEQFF. The nucleotides read TGTGCCAGCAGCTTAGGTCGGGTTATAGCGGGGGGAGTTCTCGTTGAGCAGTTCTTC.